Listed below are T cell receptor beta chains from one sample, sequenced in a study of blood T cells in healthy people across ages. MiXCR was run by TCRdb on the 5' RACE reads, yielding one entry per CDR3 protein. Here the sample spans 1.5 million to 2 million distinct CDR3 sequences, 30% to 40% being singletons. Sequencing was carried out using blood. These receptors all come from a young woman in good health. Each CDR3 is given with its conserved first and last residue. A D gene is named only where the DNA matches it firmly. Clone size is not always given. Where it is, it says once, few, many or a class for expanded clones.

CDR3 protein	CDR3 DNA	clone size	V gene	J gene	D gene
CASSPWLAGSTDTQYF	TGTGCCAGCAGCCCTTGGCTGGCGGGGTCCACAGATACGCAGTATTTT	.	TRBV7-2	TRBJ2-3	.
CASSVSSRGHTEAFF	TGTGCCAGCAGTGTCAGTTCCAGGGGGCACACTGAAGCTTTCTTT	.	TRBV6-1	TRBJ1-1	TRBD1
CAISDLRAEIGFEQYF	TGTGCCATCAGTGATTTGCGCGCGGAGATAGGTTTCGAGCAGTACTTC	few	TRBV10-3	TRBJ2-7	.
CSVADRGRFEAFF	TGCAGCGTCGCCGACAGGGGGCGATTTGAAGCTTTCTTT	.	TRBV29-1	TRBJ1-1	TRBD1
CASSLDFYGYTEAFF	TGCGCCAGCAGCTTGGATTTTTACGGGTACACTGAAGCTTTCTTT	few	TRBV5-1	TRBJ1-1	.
CASSLGGITDTQYF	TGTGCCAGCAGTTTAGGCGGTATCACAGATACGCAGTATTTT	many	TRBV7-3	TRBJ2-3	.
CASSLARQGVDYEQYF	TGCGCCAGCAGCTTGGCCAGGCAGGGGGTTGACTACGAGCAGTACTTC	many	TRBV5-1	TRBJ2-7	TRBD1
CASSQLQGAGGYTF	TGTGCCAGCAGCCAATTACAGGGGGCTGGAGGCTACACCTTC	.	TRBV3-1	TRBJ1-2	TRBD1
CASSGQRPSPPRQETQYF	TGTGCCAGCTCAGGTCAGCGCCCATCGCCCCCACGACAAGAGACCCAGTACTTC	.	TRBV18	TRBJ2-5	.
CASSQITGGSEQYF	TGCGCCAGCAGCCAAATAACAGGGGGAAGCGAGCAGTACTTC	.	TRBV4-1	TRBJ2-7	TRBD1
CASSFPQITDTQYF	TGTGCCAGCAGCTTCCCCCAGATCACAGATACGCAGTATTTT	.	TRBV7-9	TRBJ2-3	.
CASSLTGPARGLFF	TGTGCCAGCAGCTTAACGGGGCCCGCCCGGGGGCTGTTTTTT	.	TRBV7-3	TRBJ2-2	.
CASSPRAGNGYTF	TGTGCCAGCAGCCCACGAGCCGGGAACGGCTACACCTTC	many	TRBV3-1	TRBJ1-2	.
CASSEVPGPGTDTQYF	TGTGCCAGCAGTGAAGTACCGGGTCCGGGGACAGATACGCAGTATTTT	.	TRBV2	TRBJ2-3	.
CASSLRLADIGEQYF	TGTGCCAGCAGCCTACGACTAGCGGACATAGGCGAGCAGTACTTC	.	TRBV12-3/TRBV12-4	TRBJ2-7	TRBD2
CAGSHSPGEQFF	TGTGCCGGCAGCCATAGTCCCGGTGAGCAGTTCTTC	.	TRBV5-6	TRBJ2-1	.
CASSWTNLDNEQFF	TGCGCCAGCAGTTGGACAAACCTGGACAATGAGCAGTTCTTC	.	TRBV10-2	TRBJ2-1	.
CASSPGGGKAGERTQYF	TGTGCCAGCAGCCCCGGGGGGGGAAAAGCGGGGGAGAGGACCCAGTACTTC	few	TRBV4-2	TRBJ2-5	TRBD2
CASEGLAGGPADTQYF	TGTGCCAGCGAGGGACTAGCGGGAGGGCCGGCAGATACGCAGTATTTT	few	TRBV12-3/TRBV12-4	TRBJ2-3	TRBD2
CAWTRQGGYEQYF	TGTGCCTGGACCCGGCAGGGGGGCTACGAGCAGTACTTC	.	TRBV30	TRBJ2-7	.
CAGSHEQGASYGYTF	TGTGCCGGCAGCCACGAGCAGGGGGCTAGCTATGGCTACACCTTC	.	TRBV3-1	TRBJ1-2	TRBD1
CASSPSGGLDYNEQFF	TGTGCCAGCAGCCCTAGCGGGGGCTTGGATTACAATGAGCAGTTCTTC	.	TRBV7-2	TRBJ2-1	TRBD2
CSATGRGESSYEQYF	TGCAGTGCTACCGGGAGGGGGGAATCCTCCTACGAGCAGTACTTC	.	TRBV20-1	TRBJ2-7	TRBD2
CSARDPTSRSSYNEQYF	TGCAGTGCTAGAGATCCGACTAGCCGGAGCTCCTACAATGAGCAGTACTTC	.	TRBV20-1	TRBJ2-7	TRBD2
CSATTRDRGAYNEQFF	TGCAGTGCCACAACCCGGGACAGGGGGGCCTACAATGAGCAGTTCTTC	few	TRBV20-1	TRBJ2-1	TRBD1
CASSSPSERLRQPQHF	TGTGCCAGCAGCTCACCATCCGAGCGGCTGCGACAGCCCCAGCATTTT	.	TRBV5-6	TRBJ1-5	.
CASSQPTGRGGEQYF	TGTGCCAGCAGCCAACCTACTGGGAGGGGCGGCGAGCAGTACTTC	.	TRBV12-3/TRBV12-4	TRBJ2-7	TRBD2
CASSQDYSETGYGYTF	TGCGCCAGCAGCCAAGATTATAGCGAGACAGGGTATGGCTACACCTTC	few	TRBV4-1	TRBJ1-2	TRBD1
CASRGDRPFYGYTF	TGTGCCAGCAGGGGGGACAGACCTTTCTATGGCTACACCTTC	few	TRBV27	TRBJ1-2	TRBD1
CASSYPPGRQGQPQHF	TGTGCCAGCAGTTACCCCCCAGGGAGGCAGGGTCAGCCCCAGCATTTT	.	TRBV6-6	TRBJ1-5	.
CASSITYGTDYGYTF	TGTGCCAGCAGCATAACATACGGGACAGACTATGGCTACACCTTC	few	TRBV7-9	TRBJ1-2	TRBD1
CASSPDRFNEQYF	TGCGCCAGCAGCCCTGACAGATTCAATGAGCAGTACTTC	.	TRBV4-1	TRBJ2-7	.
CASSVGTEETQYF	TGCGCCAGCAGTGTCGGGACAGAAGAGACCCAGTACTTC	many	TRBV9	TRBJ2-5	TRBD1
CASSQAPGRTEAFF	TGTGCCAGCAGCCAAGCCCCAGGACGGACTGAAGCTTTCTTT	few	TRBV4-2	TRBJ1-1	.
CASSLGPGRVGFHQPQHF	TGCGCCAGCAGCTTGGGACCAGGGAGGGTGGGCTTTCATCAGCCCCAGCATTTT	.	TRBV5-1	TRBJ1-5	.
CSARILAGMGDEQYF	TGCAGTGCCCGGATCTTAGCCGGGATGGGTGACGAGCAGTACTTC	many	TRBV20-1	TRBJ2-7	.
CASSQDPGGVTGELFF	TGCGCCAGCAGCCAAGACCCGGGAGGGGTCACCGGGGAGCTGTTTTTT	.	TRBV4-1	TRBJ2-2	TRBD2
CSARDISGANILTF	TGCAGTGCTAGAGATATCTCTGGGGCCAACATCCTGACTTTC	.	TRBV20-1	TRBJ2-6	.
CASSTREEGETQYF	TGTGCCAGCAGCACCAGGGAGGAAGGAGAGACCCAGTACTTC	.	TRBV11-1	TRBJ2-5	.
CAWSHDGTTGVGEQYF	TGTGCCTGGTCGCATGATGGGACAACAGGGGTAGGCGAGCAGTACTTC	.	TRBV30	TRBJ2-7	TRBD1
CSARDSVAASYERYF	TGCAGTGCTAGAGACTCGGTAGCGGCCTCCTACGAGCGGTACTTC	.	TRBV20-1	TRBJ2-7	.
CASSLLVAGVSDEQFF	TGTGCCAGCAGCCTTCTCGTAGCGGGAGTCTCGGATGAGCAGTTCTTC	few	TRBV6-2/TRBV6-3	TRBJ2-1	TRBD2
CASSIAGTGELFF	TGTGCCAGTAGTATAGCCGGGACCGGGGAGCTGTTTTTT	.	TRBV19	TRBJ2-2	.
CASSYKDITEAFF	TGTGCCAGCAGTTACAAGGATATTACTGAAGCTTTCTTT	.	TRBV6-2/TRBV6-3	TRBJ1-1	.
CASSRRQGRKETQYF	TGTGCCAGCAGTCGCCGACAGGGGAGGAAGGAGACCCAGTACTTC	.	TRBV28	TRBJ2-5	TRBD1
CASSGGTGEGETQYF	TGTGCCAGCAGTGGCGGGACAGGGGAGGGAGAGACCCAGTACTTC	.	TRBV6-1	TRBJ2-5	TRBD1
CASSYGSPNEQFF	TGTGCCAGCAGTTACGGGAGCCCCAATGAGCAGTTCTTC	.	TRBV6-5	TRBJ2-1	.
CASSSSLETQYF	TGTGCCAGCAGCTCGAGCCTTGAGACCCAGTACTTC	.	TRBV7-6	TRBJ2-5	.
CASRAGLKSRETQYF	TGCGCCAGCAGGGCGGGACTCAAATCCCGTGAGACCCAGTACTTC	many	TRBV5-1	TRBJ2-5	.
CASSVESTEQFF	TGTGCCAGCAGCGTAGAGTCGACTGAGCAGTTCTTC	few	TRBV9	TRBJ2-1	.
CASRRLADNEQFF	TGTGCCAGCAGGCGGCTAGCGGACAATGAGCAGTTCTTC	.	TRBV25-1	TRBJ2-1	TRBD2
CASSYSRAGVSGELFF	TGTGCCAGCAGTTACTCTCGAGCGGGAGTGTCCGGGGAGCTGTTTTTT	.	TRBV6-6	TRBJ2-2	TRBD2
CASSRLAASSYNEQFF	TGTGCCAGCAGCCGACTAGCGGCCAGCTCCTACAATGAGCAGTTCTTC	.	TRBV28	TRBJ2-1	TRBD2
CSALAGGPNEQFF	TGCAGTGCACTAGCGGGAGGGCCGAATGAGCAGTTCTTC	.	TRBV20-1	TRBJ2-1	TRBD2
CASSPTLVAGTHEQFF	TGCGCCAGCAGCCCCACTTTAGTAGCGGGGACCCACGAGCAGTTCTTC	.	TRBV4-1	TRBJ2-1	TRBD2
CASKAGANEQFF	TGTGCCAGCAAGGCGGGAGCGAATGAGCAGTTCTTC	.	TRBV27	TRBJ2-1	TRBD2
CSASGTGNYGYTF	TGCAGTGCTAGTGGGACGGGAAACTATGGCTACACCTTC	.	TRBV20-1	TRBJ1-2	.
CASAPGPANEKLFF	TGTGCCAGCGCTCCAGGGCCAGCTAATGAAAAACTGTTTTTT	.	TRBV6-1	TRBJ1-4	.
CASSQVLAVEGNEQFF	TGTGCCAGCAGCCAAGTACTAGCGGTCGAGGGGAATGAGCAGTTCTTC	.	TRBV3-1	TRBJ2-1	TRBD2
CAWSPVGAEAFF	TGTGCCTGGAGCCCCGTGGGGGCTGAAGCTTTCTTT	many	TRBV30	TRBJ1-1	.